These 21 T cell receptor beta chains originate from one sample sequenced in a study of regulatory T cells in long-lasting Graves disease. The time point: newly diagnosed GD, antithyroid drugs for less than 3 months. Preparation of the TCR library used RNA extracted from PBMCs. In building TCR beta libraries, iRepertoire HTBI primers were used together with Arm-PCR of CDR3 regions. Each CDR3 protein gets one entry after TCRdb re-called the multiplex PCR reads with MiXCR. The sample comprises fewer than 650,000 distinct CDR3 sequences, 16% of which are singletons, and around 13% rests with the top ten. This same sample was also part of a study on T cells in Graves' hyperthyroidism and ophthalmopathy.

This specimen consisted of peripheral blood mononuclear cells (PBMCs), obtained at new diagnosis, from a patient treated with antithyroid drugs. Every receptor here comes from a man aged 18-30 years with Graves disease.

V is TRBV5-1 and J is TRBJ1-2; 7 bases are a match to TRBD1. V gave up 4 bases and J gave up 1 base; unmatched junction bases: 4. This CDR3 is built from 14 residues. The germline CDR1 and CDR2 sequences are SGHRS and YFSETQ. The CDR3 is CASSGGDSNYGYTF. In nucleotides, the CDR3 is TGCGCCAGCAGCGGCGGGGACAGTAACTATGGCTACACCTTC.

DNA for the CDR3: TGCGCCAGCAGCCAAGACTCGGGTTCCAGGGCAGGAGTGAACACTGAAGCTTTCTTT. Its protein product is CASSQDSGSRAGVNTEAFF. The gene calls are TRBV4-1 and TRBJ1-1; a weak D match, TRBD1 (5 bases). Germline V gives CDR1 MGHRA, CDR2 YSYEKL. CDR3 length: 19 residues. V was trimmed by 0 bases and J by 0 bases, leaving 20 bases between them.

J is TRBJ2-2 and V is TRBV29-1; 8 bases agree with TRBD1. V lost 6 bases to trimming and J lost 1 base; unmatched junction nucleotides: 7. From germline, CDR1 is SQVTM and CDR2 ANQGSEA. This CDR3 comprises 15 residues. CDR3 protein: CSVLTGTGNTGELFF. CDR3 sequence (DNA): TGCAGCGTGCTGACCGGGACAGGGAACACCGGGGAGCTGTTTTTT.

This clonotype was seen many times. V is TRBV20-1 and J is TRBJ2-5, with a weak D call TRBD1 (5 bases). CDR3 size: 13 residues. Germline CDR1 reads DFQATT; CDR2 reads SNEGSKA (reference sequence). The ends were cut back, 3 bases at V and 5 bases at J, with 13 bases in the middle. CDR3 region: CSASKRGIETQYF. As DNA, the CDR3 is TGCAGTGCTAGTAAAAGGGGAATCGAGACCCAGTACTTC.

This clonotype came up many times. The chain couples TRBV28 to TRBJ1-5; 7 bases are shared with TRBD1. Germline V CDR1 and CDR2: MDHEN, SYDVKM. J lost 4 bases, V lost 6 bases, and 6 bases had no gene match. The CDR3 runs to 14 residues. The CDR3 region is CASSIRGANQPQHF. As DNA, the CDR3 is TGTGCCAGCAGCATCAGGGGGGCGAATCAGCCCCAGCATTTT.

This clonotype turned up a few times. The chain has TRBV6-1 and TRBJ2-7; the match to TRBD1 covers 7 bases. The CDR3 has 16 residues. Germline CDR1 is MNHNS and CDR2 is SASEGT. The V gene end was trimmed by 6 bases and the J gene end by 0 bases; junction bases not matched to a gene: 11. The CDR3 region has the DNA TGTGCCAGCAGCCCGGGATTAGACAGGGTCTCCTACGAGCAGTACTTC. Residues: CASSPGLDRVSYEQYF.

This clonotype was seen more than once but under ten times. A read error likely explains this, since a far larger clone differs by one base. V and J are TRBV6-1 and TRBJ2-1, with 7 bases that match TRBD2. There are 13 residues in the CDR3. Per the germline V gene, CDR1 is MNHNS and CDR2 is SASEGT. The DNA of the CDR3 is TGTGCCGGCAGTTTGGGGGAGGGGAATGAGCAGTTCTTC. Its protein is CAGSLGEGNEQFF.

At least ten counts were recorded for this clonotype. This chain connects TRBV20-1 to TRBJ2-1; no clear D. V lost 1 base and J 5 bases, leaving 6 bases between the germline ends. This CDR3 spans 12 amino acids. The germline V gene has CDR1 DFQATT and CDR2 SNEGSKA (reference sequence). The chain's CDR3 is CSARAQNNEQFF. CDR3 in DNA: TGCAGTGCTAGAGCTCAAAACAATGAGCAGTTCTTC.

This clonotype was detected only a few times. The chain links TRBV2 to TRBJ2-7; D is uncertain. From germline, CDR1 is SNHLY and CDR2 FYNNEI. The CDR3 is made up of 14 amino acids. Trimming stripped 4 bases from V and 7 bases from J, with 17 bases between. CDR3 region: CASSVPSYSGEQYF. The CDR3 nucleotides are TGTGCCAGCAGTGTCCCTAGTTACTCTGGGGAGCAGTACTTC.

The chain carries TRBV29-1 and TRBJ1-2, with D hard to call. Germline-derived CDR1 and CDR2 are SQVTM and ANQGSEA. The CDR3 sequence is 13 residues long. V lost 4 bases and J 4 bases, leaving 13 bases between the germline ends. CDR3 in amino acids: CSVVSQLSYGYTF. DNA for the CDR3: TGCAGCGTTGTAAGCCAACTTTCCTATGGCTACACCTTC. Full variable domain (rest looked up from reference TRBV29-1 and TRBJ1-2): SAVISQKPSRDICQRGTSLTIQCQVDSQVTMMFWYRQQPGQSLTLIATANQGSEATYESGFVIDKFPISRPNLTFSTLTVSNMSPEDSSIYLCSVVSQLSYGYTFGSGTRLTVV.

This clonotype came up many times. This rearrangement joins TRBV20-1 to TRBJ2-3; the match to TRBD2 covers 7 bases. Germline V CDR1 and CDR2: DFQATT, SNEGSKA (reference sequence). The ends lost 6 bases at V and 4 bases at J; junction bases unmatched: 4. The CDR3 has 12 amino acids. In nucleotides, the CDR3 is TGCAGTGCCAAGCGGGGCCCAGATACGCAGTATTTT. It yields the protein CSAKRGPDTQYF.

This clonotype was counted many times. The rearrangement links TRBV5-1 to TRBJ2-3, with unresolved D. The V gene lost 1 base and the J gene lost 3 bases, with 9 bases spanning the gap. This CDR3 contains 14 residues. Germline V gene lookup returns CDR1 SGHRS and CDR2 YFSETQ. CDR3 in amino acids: CASSLTQRTDTQYF. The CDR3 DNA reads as TGCGCCAGCAGCTTGACTCAGAGGACAGATACGCAGTATTTT.

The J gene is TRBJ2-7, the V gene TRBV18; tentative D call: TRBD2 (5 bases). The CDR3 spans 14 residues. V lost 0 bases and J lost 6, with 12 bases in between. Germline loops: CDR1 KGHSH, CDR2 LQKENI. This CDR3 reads CASSPPGTLAEQYF. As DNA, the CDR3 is TGTGCCAGCTCACCACCGGGTACCCTAGCCGAGCAGTACTTC.

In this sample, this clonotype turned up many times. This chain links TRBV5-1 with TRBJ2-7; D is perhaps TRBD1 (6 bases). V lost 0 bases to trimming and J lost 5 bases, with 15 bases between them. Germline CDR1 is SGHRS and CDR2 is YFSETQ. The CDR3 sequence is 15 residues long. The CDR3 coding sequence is TGCGCCAGCAGCTTGGGGGCAGGGGACGCCAACGAGCAGTACTTC. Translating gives CASSLGAGDANEQYF. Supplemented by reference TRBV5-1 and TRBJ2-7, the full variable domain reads KAGVTQTPRYLIKTRGQQVTLSCSPISGHRSVSWYQQTPGQGLQFLFEYFSETQRNKGNFPGRFSGRQFSNSRSEMNVSTLELGDSALYLCASSLGAGDANEQYFGPGTRLTVT.

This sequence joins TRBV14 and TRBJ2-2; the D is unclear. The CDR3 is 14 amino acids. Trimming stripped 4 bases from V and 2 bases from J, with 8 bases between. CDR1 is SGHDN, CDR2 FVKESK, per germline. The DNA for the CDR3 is TGTGCCAGCAGCCCCCTGGCTAACACCGGGGAGCTGTTTTTT. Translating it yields CASSPLANTGELFF.

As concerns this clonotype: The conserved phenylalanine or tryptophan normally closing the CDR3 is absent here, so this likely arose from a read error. The CDR3 reads CASSLENSPLHL. Written as DNA, the CDR3 is TGCGCCAGCAGCTTGGAGAATTCACCCCTCCACCTT. This chain uses TRBV5-1 with TRBJ1-6, with D uncertain. Germline V lookup: CDR1 SGHRS, CDR2 YFSETQ. The V and J ends lost 0 bases and 7 bases respectively, with 2 bases between them. CDR3 length equals 12 residues.

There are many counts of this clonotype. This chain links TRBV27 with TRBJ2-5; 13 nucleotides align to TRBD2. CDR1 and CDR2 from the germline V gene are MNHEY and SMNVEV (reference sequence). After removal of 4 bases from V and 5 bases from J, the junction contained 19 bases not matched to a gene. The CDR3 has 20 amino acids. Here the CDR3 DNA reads TGTGCCAGCAGTTCGGCGGGCAGGGGCAGACTAGCGGGAGGTCTGGAGACCCAGTACTTC. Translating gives CASSSAGRGRLAGGLETQYF.

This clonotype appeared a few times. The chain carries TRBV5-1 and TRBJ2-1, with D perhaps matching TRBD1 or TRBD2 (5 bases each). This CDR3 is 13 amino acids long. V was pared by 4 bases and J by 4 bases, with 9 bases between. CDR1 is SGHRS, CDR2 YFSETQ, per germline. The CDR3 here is CASSRDGYNEQFF. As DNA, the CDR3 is TGCGCCAGCAGCCGGGACGGTTACAATGAGCAGTTCTTC.

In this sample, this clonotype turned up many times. Written as DNA, the CDR3 is TGTGCCAGCTGCGGCGGGAGGAACACCGGGGAGCTGTTTTTT. Protein sequence: CASCGGRNTGELFF. The rearrangement joins TRBV6-1 to TRBJ2-2; 7 nucleotides align to TRBD2. The V gene's germline CDR1 is MNHNS and CDR2 SASEGT. With 8 bases clipped from V and 1 base from J, the junction kept 4 bases outside the gene matches. This CDR3 has 14 amino acids.

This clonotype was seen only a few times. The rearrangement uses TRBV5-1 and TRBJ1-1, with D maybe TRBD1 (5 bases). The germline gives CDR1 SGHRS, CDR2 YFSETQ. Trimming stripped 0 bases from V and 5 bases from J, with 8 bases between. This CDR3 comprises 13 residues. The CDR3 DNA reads TGCGCCAGCAGCTTGGCGACAGTTACTGAAGCTTTCTTT. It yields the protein CASSLATVTEAFF.

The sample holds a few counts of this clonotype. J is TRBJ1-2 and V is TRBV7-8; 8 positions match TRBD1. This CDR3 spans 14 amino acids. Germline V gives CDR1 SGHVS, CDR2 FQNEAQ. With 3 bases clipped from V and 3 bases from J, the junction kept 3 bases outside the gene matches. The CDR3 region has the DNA TGTGCCAGCAGCTTCAGGGGGCAGGACTATGGCTACACCTTC. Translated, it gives CASSFRGQDYGYTF.